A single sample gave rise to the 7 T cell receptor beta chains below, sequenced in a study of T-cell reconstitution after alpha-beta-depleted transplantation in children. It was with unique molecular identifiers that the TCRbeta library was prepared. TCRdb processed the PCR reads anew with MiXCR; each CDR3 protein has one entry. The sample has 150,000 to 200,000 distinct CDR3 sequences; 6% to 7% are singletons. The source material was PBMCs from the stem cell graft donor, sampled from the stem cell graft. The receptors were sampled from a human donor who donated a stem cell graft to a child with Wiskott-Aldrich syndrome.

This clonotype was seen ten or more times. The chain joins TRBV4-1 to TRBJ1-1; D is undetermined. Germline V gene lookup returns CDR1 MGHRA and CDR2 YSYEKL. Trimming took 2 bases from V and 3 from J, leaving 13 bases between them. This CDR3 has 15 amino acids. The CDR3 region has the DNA TGCGCCAGCAGCCAACCTTTCAGGCAAGACACTGAAGCTTTCTTT. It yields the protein CASSQPFRQDTEAFF.

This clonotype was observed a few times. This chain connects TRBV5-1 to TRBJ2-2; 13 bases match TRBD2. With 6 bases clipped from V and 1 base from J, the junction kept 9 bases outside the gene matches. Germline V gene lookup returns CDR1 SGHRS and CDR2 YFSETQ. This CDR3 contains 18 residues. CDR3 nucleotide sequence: TGCGCCAGCACCAAGCGACTAGCGGGGGGCGAGAACACCGGGGAGCTGTTTTTT. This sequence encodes CASTKRLAGGENTGELFF.

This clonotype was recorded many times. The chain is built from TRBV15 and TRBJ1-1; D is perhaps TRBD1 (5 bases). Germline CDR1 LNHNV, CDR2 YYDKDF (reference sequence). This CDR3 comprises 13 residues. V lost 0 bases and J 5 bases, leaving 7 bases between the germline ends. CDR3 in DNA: TGTGCCACCAGCAGAGACCAGGGAACTGAAGCTTTCTTT. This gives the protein CATSRDQGTEAFF.

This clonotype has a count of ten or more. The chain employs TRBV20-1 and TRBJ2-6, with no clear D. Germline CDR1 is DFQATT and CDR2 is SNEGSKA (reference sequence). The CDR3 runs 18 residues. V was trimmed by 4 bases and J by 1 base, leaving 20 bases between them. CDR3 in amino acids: CSATPGWAGRSGANVLTF. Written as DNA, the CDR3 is TGCAGTGCTACCCCGGGTTGGGCAGGTAGATCTGGGGCCAACGTCCTGACTTTC.

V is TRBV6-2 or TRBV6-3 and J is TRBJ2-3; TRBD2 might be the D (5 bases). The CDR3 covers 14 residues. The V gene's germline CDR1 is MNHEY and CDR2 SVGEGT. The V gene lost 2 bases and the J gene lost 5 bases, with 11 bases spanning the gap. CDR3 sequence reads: CASSYVGVRDTQYF. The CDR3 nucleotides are TGTGCCAGCAGTTACGTCGGGGTCCGAGATACGCAGTATTTT.

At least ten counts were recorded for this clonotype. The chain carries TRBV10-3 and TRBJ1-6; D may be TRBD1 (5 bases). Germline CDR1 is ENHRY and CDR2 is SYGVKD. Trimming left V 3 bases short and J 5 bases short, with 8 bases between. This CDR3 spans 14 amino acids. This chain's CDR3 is CAISDRADNSPLHF. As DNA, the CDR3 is TGTGCCATCAGTGACAGGGCGGATAATTCACCCCTCCACTTT.

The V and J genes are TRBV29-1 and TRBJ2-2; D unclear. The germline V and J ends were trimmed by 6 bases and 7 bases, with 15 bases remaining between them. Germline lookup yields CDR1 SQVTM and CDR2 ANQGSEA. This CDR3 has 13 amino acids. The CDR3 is CSVRLDGGGELFF. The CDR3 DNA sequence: TGCAGCGTACGTTTGGACGGTGGCGGGGAGCTGTTTTTT.